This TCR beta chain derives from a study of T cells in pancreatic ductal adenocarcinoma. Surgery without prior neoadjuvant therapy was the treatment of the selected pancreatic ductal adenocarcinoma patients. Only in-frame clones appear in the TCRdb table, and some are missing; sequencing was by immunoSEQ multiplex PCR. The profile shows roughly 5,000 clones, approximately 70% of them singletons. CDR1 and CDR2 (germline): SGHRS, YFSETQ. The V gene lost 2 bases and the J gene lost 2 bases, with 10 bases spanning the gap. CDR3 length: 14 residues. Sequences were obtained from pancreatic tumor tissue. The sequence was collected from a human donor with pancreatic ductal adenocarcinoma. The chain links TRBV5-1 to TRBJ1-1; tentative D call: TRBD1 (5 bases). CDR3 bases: TGCGCCAGCAGCTTATTGGGGCGTAACACTGAAGCTTTCTTT. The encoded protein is CASSLLGRNTEAFF.